These 12 T cell receptor beta chains share one sample of origin, sequenced in a study of cytomegalovirus exposure and HLA in healthy donors. PCR employed 60 Vbeta and 13 Jbeta primers. Clones were read by immunoSEQ multiplex PCR, and TCRdb kept only the in-frame ones, dropping some. The sample includes under 30,000 clones, 75% to 85% of them seen just once. Specimen: PBMCs. These receptors were taken from a male donor in good health and CMV-seronegative.

This chain uses TRBV5-4 with TRBJ2-7, with 11 bases lining up with TRBD1. The germline V gene has CDR1 SGHNT and CDR2 YYREEE (reference sequence). With 2 bases clipped from V and 6 bases from J, the junction kept 13 bases outside the gene matches. CDR3 length: 17 amino acids. The CDR3: CASSFSPGTGGPSEQYF. The DNA of the CDR3 is TGTGCCAGCAGCTTTTCCCCCGGGACAGGGGGGCCGAGCGAGCAGTACTTC.

In this sample, this clone turned up a few times. This chain connects TRBV4-3 to TRBJ2-3; 7 bases line up with TRBD1. Germline assignment: CDR1 LGHNA and CDR2 YSLEER. J gave up 0 bases and V 3 bases, and 3 bases lay outside the gene matches. The CDR3 is made up of 15 amino acids. CDR3 sequence: CASSQADRSTDTQYF. The CDR3 region has the DNA TGCGCCAGCAGCCAGGCGGACAGGAGCACAGATACGCAGTATTTT.

The chain couples TRBV29-1 to TRBJ2-7, with TRBD1 matching 12 bases. Germline V gives CDR1 SQVTM, CDR2 ANQGSEA. The CDR3 length is 14 residues. V trimming: 4 bases; J trimming: 5 bases; junction bases outside the gene matches: 6. This chain's CDR3 is CSVAPGQGANEQYF. In DNA, the CDR3 is TGCAGCGTTGCGCCGGGACAGGGGGCCAACGAGCAGTACTTC.

This clone was counted once. This rearrangement joins TRBV11-2 to TRBJ2-6; 7 bases are a match to TRBD1. Germline values: CDR1 SGHAT, CDR2 FQNNGV. V shed 5 bases and J 1 base; nucleotides not matched to a gene: 14. This CDR3 spans 19 amino acids. The CDR3, as DNA: TGTGCCAGCAGCCGAATAAACCGGGACAGAAAATCTGGGGCCAACGTCCTGACTTTC. Its translation: CASSRINRDRKSGANVLTF.

The V gene is TRBV2, the J gene TRBJ1-4; 7 bases align to TRBD1. The CDR3 runs to 15 residues. Germline V gene lookup returns CDR1 SNHLY and CDR2 FYNNEI. With 0 bases clipped from V and 5 bases from J, the junction kept 3 bases outside the gene matches. The CDR3 here is CASSEAGTENEKLFF. As DNA, the CDR3 is TGTGCCAGCAGTGAAGCTGGGACAGAGAATGAAAAACTGTTTTTT.

The J gene is TRBJ2-5, the V gene TRBV4-2; TRBD2 matches at 9 bases. Germline trimming cut 0 bases from V and 5 bases from J; bases unmatched to any gene: 10. Germline CDR1 reads LGHNA; CDR2 reads YNFKEQ. This CDR3 is built from 17 residues. CDR3 amino acids: CASSQDRGRGGLETQYF. The CDR3 region has the DNA TGTGCCAGCAGCCAAGATCGAGGGCGGGGGGGCTTGGAGACCCAGTACTTC.

The chain combines TRBV27 with TRBJ2-6; D ambiguous. Trimming took 2 bases from V and 4 from J, leaving 15 bases between them. Germline CDR1 reads MNHEY; CDR2 reads SMNVEV (reference sequence). The CDR3 extends over 17 amino acids. The CDR3 is CASSLHKVGVGANVLTF. DNA of the CDR3: TGTGCCAGCAGTTTACACAAGGTCGGAGTGGGGGCCAACGTCCTGACTTTC.

This clone was counted only a few times. Here the CDR3 DNA reads TGTGCCAGCAGCTTTCGGGGAGATGGCTACACCTTC. The encoded protein is CASSFRGDGYTF. The chain couples TRBV7-2 to TRBJ1-2; D is uncertain. V lost 3 bases, J lost 6 bases, and 8 bases lay in between. This CDR3 is 12 amino acids long. Germline V lookup: CDR1 SGHTA, CDR2 FQGNSA.

This chain connects TRBV7-8 to TRBJ1-5, with D possibly matching TRBD1 (6 bases). V was pared by 1 base and J by 6 bases, with 22 bases between. The CDR3 runs to 18 residues. Germline lookup yields CDR1 SGHVS and CDR2 FQNEAQ. The CDR3 nucleotides are TGTGCCAGCAGCTTAGTTTTCGGGGTCTTGGGGGCCGGTCAGCCCCAGCATTTT. Its translation: CASSLVFGVLGAGQPQHF.

The V call is TRBV19, the J call TRBJ2-1; 7 positions match TRBD1. Germline CDR1 reads LNHDA; CDR2 reads SQIVND (reference sequence). V lost 4 bases, J lost 1 base, and 4 bases stayed unmatched. There are 15 residues in the CDR3. The CDR3 DNA reads as TGTGCCAGTAGTAATCGACAGGGTTCCTACAATGAGCAGTTCTTC. It is translated as CASSNRQGSYNEQFF.

The rearrangement uses TRBV9 and TRBJ1-2; D not resolved. Trimming stripped 0 bases from V and 0 bases from J, with 9 bases between. Germline V gene lookup returns CDR1 SGDLS and CDR2 YYNGEE. The CDR3 consists of 15 residues. As DNA, the CDR3 is TGTGCCAGCAGCGTAGGAGGGTACGCTAACTATGGCTACACCTTC. This codes for CASSVGGYANYGYTF.

The chain links TRBV11-1 to TRBJ2-3; 12 bases agree with TRBD1. The CDR3 is 15 amino acids. The J segment lost 7 bases and the V segment lost 4 bases, leaving 6 bases of the junction unmatched. Germline CDR1 SGHAT, CDR2 FQDESV (reference sequence). CDR3 nucleotide sequence: TGTGCCAGCAGCTCCGGGACAGGGGGCGCTTATACGCAGTATTTT. The encoded protein is CASSSGTGGAYTQYF.